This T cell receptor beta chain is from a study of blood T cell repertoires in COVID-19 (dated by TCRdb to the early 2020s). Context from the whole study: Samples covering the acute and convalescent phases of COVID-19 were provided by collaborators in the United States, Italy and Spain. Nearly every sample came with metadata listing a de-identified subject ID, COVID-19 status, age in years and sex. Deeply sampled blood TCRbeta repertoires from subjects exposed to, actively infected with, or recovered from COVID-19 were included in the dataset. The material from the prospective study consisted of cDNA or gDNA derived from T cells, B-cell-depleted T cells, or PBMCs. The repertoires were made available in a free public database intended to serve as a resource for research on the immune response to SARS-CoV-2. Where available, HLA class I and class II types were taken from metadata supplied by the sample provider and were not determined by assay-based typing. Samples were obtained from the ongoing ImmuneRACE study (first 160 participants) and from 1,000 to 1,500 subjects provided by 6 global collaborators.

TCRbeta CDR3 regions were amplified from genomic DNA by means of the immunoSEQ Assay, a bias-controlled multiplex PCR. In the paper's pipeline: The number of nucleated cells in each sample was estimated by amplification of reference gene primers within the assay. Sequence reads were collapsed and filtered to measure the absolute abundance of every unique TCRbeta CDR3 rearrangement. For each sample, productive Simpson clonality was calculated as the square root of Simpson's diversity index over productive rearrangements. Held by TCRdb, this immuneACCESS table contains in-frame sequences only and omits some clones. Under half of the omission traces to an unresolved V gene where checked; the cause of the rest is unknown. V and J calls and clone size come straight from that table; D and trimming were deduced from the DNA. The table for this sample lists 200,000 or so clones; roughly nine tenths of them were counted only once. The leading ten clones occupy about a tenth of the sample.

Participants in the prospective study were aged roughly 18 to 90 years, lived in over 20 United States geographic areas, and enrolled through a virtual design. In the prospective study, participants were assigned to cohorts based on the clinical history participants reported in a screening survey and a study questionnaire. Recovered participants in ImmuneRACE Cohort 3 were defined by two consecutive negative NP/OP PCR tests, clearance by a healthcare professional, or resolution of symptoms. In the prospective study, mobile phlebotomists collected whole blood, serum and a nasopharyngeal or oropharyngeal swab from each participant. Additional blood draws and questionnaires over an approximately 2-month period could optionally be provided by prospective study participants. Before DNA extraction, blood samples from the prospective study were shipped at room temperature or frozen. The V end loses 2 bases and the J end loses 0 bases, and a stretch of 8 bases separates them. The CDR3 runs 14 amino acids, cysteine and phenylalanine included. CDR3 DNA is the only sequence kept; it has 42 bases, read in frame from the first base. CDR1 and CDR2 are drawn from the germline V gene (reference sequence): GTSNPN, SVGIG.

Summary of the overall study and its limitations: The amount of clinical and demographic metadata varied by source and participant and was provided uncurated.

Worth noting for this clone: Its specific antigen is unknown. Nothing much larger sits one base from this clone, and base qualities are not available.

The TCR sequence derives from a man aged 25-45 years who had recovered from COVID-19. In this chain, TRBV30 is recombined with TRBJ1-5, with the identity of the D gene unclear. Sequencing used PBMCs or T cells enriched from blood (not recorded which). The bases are TGTGCCTGGAGTCGGAGTTATAGCAATCAGCCCCAGCATTTT. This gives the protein CAWSRSYSNQPQHF.